What follows are 14 T cell receptor beta chains derived from one specimen sequenced in a study of blood T cell repertoires in COVID-19. Sequencing used immunoSEQ multiplex PCR; TCRdb keeps in-frame clones, though not all of them. The sample consists of 30,000 to 40,000 clones, roughly nine tenths of them appearing once. Sequencing was performed on peripheral blood. These receptors were collected from a woman younger than 45 in a cohort sampled during active COVID-19.

This clone was seen a few times. The rearrangement links TRBV25-1 to TRBJ2-7; D is possibly TRBD1 (6 bases). Deletions cut 4 bases from V and 2 bases from J, with 12 bases between. The germline V gene has CDR1 MGHDK and CDR2 SYGVNS. The length of the CDR3 is 14 residues. DNA of the CDR3: TGTGCCAGCAGTGTCCAGGGGCCTACCTACGAGCAGTACTTC. Amino acids: CASSVQGPTYEQYF.

The chain is built from TRBV10-1 and TRBJ2-2; perhaps TRBD2 as D (5 bases). Per germline, CDR1 WNHNN and CDR2 SYGVQD (reference sequence). Trimming shortened V by 2 bases and J by 6 bases, and 13 bases separated the two germline ends. The CDR3 has 15 amino acids. The CDR3, as DNA: TGCGCCAGCAGTGAGGCTAGCCTTCGTTCCGGGGAGCTGTTTTTT. It encodes CASSEASLRSGELFF.

By share of the sample, this clone is medium-sized (0.01 to 0.1%). The chain links TRBV3-1 (or the pseudogene TRBV3-2) to TRBJ2-5; D gene unclear. V shed 2 bases and J shed 1 base, with 8 bases lying between them. There are 14 residues in the CDR3. Per the germline V gene, CDR1 is LGHDT and CDR2 is YNNKEL (reference sequence). The CDR3 region is CASSQSSPQETQYF. CDR3 coding DNA: TGTGCCAGCAGCCAATCAAGCCCCCAAGAGACCCAGTACTTC.

The chain recombines TRBV2 with TRBJ1-2; a possible D gene is TRBD1 (6 bases). Germline CDR1 reads SNHLY; CDR2 reads FYNNEI. This CDR3 is built from 17 residues. V lost 0 bases and J lost 2, with 16 bases in between. The CDR3 protein is CASSEALLQGKNYGYTF. CDR3 DNA sequence: TGTGCCAGCAGTGAAGCGCTCCTACAGGGAAAAAACTATGGCTACACCTTC. The whole variable domain, filled in from reference TRBV2 and TRBJ1-2, reads EPEVTQTPSHQVTQMGQEVILRCVPISNHLYFYWYRQILGQKVEFLVSFYNNEISEKSEIFDDQFSVERPDGSNFTLKIRSTKLEDSAMYFCASSEALLQGKNYGYTFGSGTRLTVV.

V usage is TRBV6-5 and J usage is TRBJ2-3, with unresolved D. Germline loops: CDR1 MNHEY, CDR2 SVGAGI. V gave up 5 bases and J gave up 0 bases, with 12 bases separating them. The CDR3 extends over 15 amino acids. The CDR3: CASSTLVPSTDTQYF. Here the CDR3 DNA reads TGTGCCAGCAGTACTCTGGTCCCTAGCACAGATACGCAGTATTTT.

The chain is built from TRBV10-1 and TRBJ2-3; TRBD2 matches at 12 bases. From germline, CDR1 is WNHNN and CDR2 SYGVQD (reference sequence). The CDR3 runs to 15 residues. Germline trimming cut 6 bases from V and 3 bases from J; bases unmatched to any gene: 4. This chain's CDR3 is CASRATSGSTDTQYF. In DNA form, the CDR3 reads TGCGCCAGCAGGGCGACTAGCGGGAGTACAGATACGCAGTATTTT.

The genes are TRBV20-1 and TRBJ1-4; D is possibly TRBD1 (6 bases). The CDR3 is 14 amino acids. Per germline, CDR1 DFQATT and CDR2 SNEGSKA (reference sequence). Deletions cut 3 bases from V and 7 bases from J, with 15 bases between. CDR3 residues: CSASEGGRIEKLFF. The CDR3, as DNA: TGCAGTGCTAGTGAGGGGGGGCGTATTGAAAAACTGTTTTTT.

CDR3 sequence (DNA): TGTGCCAGCAGTGAAGCGGAACTAGCGGAGGGGGGAAACAACATTCAGTACTTC. Translated, it gives CASSEAELAEGGNNIQYF. The genes are TRBV2 and TRBJ2-4; 8 nucleotides line up with TRBD2. Germline CDR1 SNHLY, CDR2 FYNNEI. V shed 0 bases and J 7 bases; nucleotides not matched to a gene: 14. This CDR3 is 18 amino acids long.

The chain uses TRBV28 and TRBJ2-1; 16 bases agree with TRBD2. Germline V gene lookup returns CDR1 MDHEN and CDR2 SYDVKM. Trimming took 7 bases from V and 0 from J; bases not matched to a gene: 6. CDR3 length: 18 amino acids. In DNA form, the CDR3 reads TGTGCCAGCAAGGGACTAGCGGGAGGGCCAAGCTCCTACAATGAGCAGTTCTTC. This sequence encodes CASKGLAGGPSSYNEQFF. The whole variable domain, remainder taken from reference TRBV28 and TRBJ2-1, is DVKVTQSSRYLVKRTGEKVFLECVQDMDHENMFWYRQDPGLGLRLIYFSYDVKMKEKGDIPEGYSVSREKKERFSLILESASTNQTSMYLCASKGLAGGPSSYNEQFFGPGTRLTVL.

In this sample, this clone turned up a few times. The V call is TRBV5-4, the J call TRBJ2-7; 8 bases map to TRBD2. The germline CDR1 and CDR2 sequences are SGHNT and YYREEE (reference sequence). This CDR3 has 14 residues. The trim removed 5 bases at V and 2 bases at J, leaving 6 bases unmatched. The CDR3 DNA is TGTGCCAGCAGACCAGCGGGAGTTACCTACGAGCAGTACTTC. It specifies CASRPAGVTYEQYF.

The chain uses TRBV6-5 and TRBJ1-2; D gene ambiguous. V lost 6 bases, J lost 2 bases, and 13 bases lay in between. The CDR3 has 14 amino acids. The germline gives CDR1 MNHEY, CDR2 SVGAGI. CDR3 region: CASSPRGWNYGYTF. The CDR3 DNA reads as TGTGCCAGCAGCCCCCGAGGGTGGAACTATGGCTACACCTTC.

The gene calls are TRBV9 and TRBJ2-1, with 7 bases aligning to TRBD2. In germline, CDR1 is SGDLS, CDR2 YYNGEE. The CDR3 has 17 amino acids. With V trimmed by 1 base and J by 0 bases, 7 bases remained unmatched. DNA for the CDR3: TGTGCCAGCAGCGTATCATCGCGCGGGAGCTCCTACAATGAGCAGTTCTTC. Encoded protein: CASSVSSRGSSYNEQFF.

The chain links TRBV11-2 to TRBJ2-7; 9 positions match TRBD1. In germline, CDR1 is SGHAT, CDR2 FQNNGV. This CDR3 comprises 14 residues. The J segment lost 7 bases and the V segment lost 4 bases, leaving 8 bases of the junction unmatched. CDR3 nucleotide sequence: TGTGCCAGCAGCTCGCGTCCGGGACAGGGAGAGCAGTACTTC. Translating it yields CASSSRPGQGEQYF. Combining the CDR3 with reference TRBV11-2 and TRBJ2-7 gives the whole variable domain EAGVAQSPRYKIIEKRQSVAFWCNPISGHATLYWYQQILGQGPKLLIQFQNNGVVDDSQLPKDRFSAERLKGVDSTLKIQPAKLEDSAVYLCASSSRPGQGEQYFGPGTRLTVT.

The chain joins TRBV18 to TRBJ1-5; D gene uncertain. V was pared by 0 bases and J by 4 bases, with 10 bases between. Germline CDR1 reads KGHSH; CDR2 reads LQKENI. This CDR3 comprises 15 residues. CDR3 sequence reads: CASSPPGGGNQPQHF. Here the CDR3 DNA reads TGTGCCAGCTCACCACCGGGAGGAGGTAATCAGCCCCAGCATTTT.